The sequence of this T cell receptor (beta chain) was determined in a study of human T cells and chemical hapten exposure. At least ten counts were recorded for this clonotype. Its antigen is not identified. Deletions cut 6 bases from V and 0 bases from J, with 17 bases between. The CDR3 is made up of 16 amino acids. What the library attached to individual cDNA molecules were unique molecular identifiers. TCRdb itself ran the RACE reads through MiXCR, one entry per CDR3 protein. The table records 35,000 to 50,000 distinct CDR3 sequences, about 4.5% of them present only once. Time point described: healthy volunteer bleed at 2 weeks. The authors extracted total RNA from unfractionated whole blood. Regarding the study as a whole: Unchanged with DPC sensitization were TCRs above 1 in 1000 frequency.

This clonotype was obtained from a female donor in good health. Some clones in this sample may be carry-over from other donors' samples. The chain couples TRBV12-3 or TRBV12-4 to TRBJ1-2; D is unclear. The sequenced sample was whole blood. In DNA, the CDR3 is TGTGCCAGCAGGACGGACCCCCGGAACCCTAACTATGGCTACACCTTC. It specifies CASRTDPRNPNYGYTF.